This paragraph reports one T cell receptor (beta chain). The specificity of this receptor is unknown. Base qualities are not recorded, but no much larger clone differs from it by a single base. This sample was included in a study of blood T cell repertoires in COVID-19 (dated by TCRdb to between 2020 and 2021). Background on the whole study: Samples covering the acute and convalescent phases of COVID-19 were provided by collaborators in the United States, Italy and Spain. The material from the prospective study consisted of cDNA or gDNA derived from T cells, B-cell-depleted T cells, or PBMCs. The dataset comprised deeply sampled blood TCRbeta repertoires from subjects exposed to, actively infected with, or recovered from COVID-19. Samples came from the ongoing ImmuneRACE study (first 160 participants) plus 1,254 subjects from 6 global collaborators. HLA class I and class II types, where available, came from metadata supplied by the sample provider rather than from assay-based typing. Nearly every sample came with metadata listing a de-identified subject ID, COVID-19 status, age in years and sex. The repertoires were made available in a free public database intended to serve as a resource for research on the immune response to SARS-CoV-2. Broader findings and caveats from the paper: The amount of clinical and demographic metadata varied by source and participant and was provided uncurated.

The immunoSEQ Assay, a bias-controlled multiplex PCR, was used to amplify TCRbeta CDR3 regions from genomic DNA. As for the authors' bioinformatics: Within the assay, amplification of reference gene primers was used to estimate how many nucleated cells each sample contained. To quantify the absolute abundance of each unique TCRbeta CDR3 rearrangement, sequence reads were collapsed and filtered. For each sample, productive Simpson clonality was calculated by taking the square root of Simpson's diversity index across productive rearrangements. The immuneACCESS repertoire file appears here via TCRdb, limited to in-frame rearrangements. These files lack a portion of the clones; in checked studies, under half of the deficit traces to unresolved V genes, and the cause of the others is not known. V, J and clone size reflect that table, while D and trimming were determined from the DNA. This sample comprises roughly 13,000 clones, roughly 80% of them detected only once. The ten biggest clones cover around a quarter of the sample.

The collaborating institutions used their own protocols to collect whole blood in K2EDTA tubes. For TCRbeta analysis, collaborators shipped samples as frozen whole blood, isolated PBMCs, or DNA extracted from either of those sample types. Taken from the germline V gene, the CDR1 and CDR2 loops are SGHRS and YFSETQ. The V end gives up 5 bases and the J end 6 bases, leaving 7 bases in the junction not matched to a gene. Counted from cysteine to phenylalanine, this CDR3 has 14 amino acids. Only the CDR3 part of the read is kept: 42 bases, read in frame from the first base. Recombination connected TRBV5-1 to TRBJ2-3; 9 junctional bases match TRBD1. The TCR was taken from a middle-aged man with active or convalescent COVID-19. The specimen sequenced was peripheral blood. The DNA reads as follows: TGCGCCAGCAGGCTACAGGGGGCAGCGGATACGCAGTATTTT. Its protein is CASRLQGAADTQYF. Beyond the CDR3, the reference TRBV5-1 and TRBJ2-3 genes provide the residues; the full variable domain reads: KAGVTQTPRYLIKTRGQQVTLSCSPISGHRSVSWYQQTPGQGLQFLFEYFSETQRNKGNFPGRFSGRQFSNSRSEMNVSTLELGDSALYLCASRLQGAADTQYFGPGTRLTVL.